Sequencing of this T cell receptor beta chain was carried out in a study of CD8 T cells in Susac syndrome. After extraction with the RNeasy kit, roughly 0.5 to 1 ug of the RNA was reverse transcribed using random hexamers. The method of amplification for TCR beta CDR3 was immunoSEQ multiplex PCR, covering 54 Vbeta and 13 Jbeta. MiXCR, run by TCRdb on the immunoSEQ multiplex PCR reads, gives a single entry per CDR3 protein. Here the sample spans some 160,000 distinct CDR3 sequences, 90% to 96% being singletons. V was cut by 4 bases and J by 10 bases, with 7 bases left in between. From germline, CDR1 is LNHDA and CDR2 SQIVND (reference sequence). The CDR3 extends over 11 amino acids.

Sequenced sample: CD4+ T cells from PBMCs. The sequence was collected from a human donor with Susac syndrome. The V and J genes are TRBV19 and TRBJ2-2; no firm D call. As DNA, the CDR3 is TGTGCCAGTAGTAGACGAGAGGAGCTGTTTTTT. It translates to CASSRREELFF.